This TCR beta chain was captured by sequencing in a study of shared clonotypes between healthy human individuals. General study points: Large sequencing depth failed to make sorted-subset sequencing complete, rarefaction showed. Represented genetic and exposure-history diversity was restricted by having few donors.

CDR1 is MDHEN, CDR2 SYDVKM, per germline. The V segment lost 5 bases and the J segment 3 bases; nucleotides outside the gene matches: 7. CDR3 length equals 15 residues. All donors were healthy HIV-negative adults lacking recent acute infections or vaccinations. Original processing methods: Junction-only immunoSEQ sequences carried no quality scores, so filtering differed. Using immunoSEQ multiplex PCR, the repertoire was profiled, and TCRdb retains in-frame clones only, with some absent. The D gene and trimming were derived from the DNA, and the V and J assignments and clone size from that table. The profile shows roughly 2,300,000 clones, 80% to 95% of them singletons. A note on this clone: Its cognate antigen is unknown.

The chain recombines TRBV28 with TRBJ1-3; 7 bases fit TRBD1. Input material: naive CD4+ T cells from PBMCs. Described subset: CD45RA+ positively selected. The sequence came from a young man in good health. Some clones in this sample may be carry-over from other donors' samples. Here the CDR3 reads CASSVNRGYGNTIYF. The CDR3 DNA follows: TGTGCCAGCAGTGTGAACAGGGGATATGGAAACACCATATATTTT.